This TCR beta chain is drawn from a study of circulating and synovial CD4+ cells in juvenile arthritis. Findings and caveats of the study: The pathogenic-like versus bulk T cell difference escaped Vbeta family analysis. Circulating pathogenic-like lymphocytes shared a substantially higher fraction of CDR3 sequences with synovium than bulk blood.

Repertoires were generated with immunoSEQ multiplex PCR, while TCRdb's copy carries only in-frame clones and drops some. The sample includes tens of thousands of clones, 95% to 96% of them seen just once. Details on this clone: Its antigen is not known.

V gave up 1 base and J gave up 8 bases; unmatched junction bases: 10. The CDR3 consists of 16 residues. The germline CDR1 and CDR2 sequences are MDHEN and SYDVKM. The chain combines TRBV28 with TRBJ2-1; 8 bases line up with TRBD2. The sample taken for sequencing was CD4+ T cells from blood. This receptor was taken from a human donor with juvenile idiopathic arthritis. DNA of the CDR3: TGTGCCAGCAGTTTATCCGGGACTAGTATCTTCCATGAGCAGTTCTTC. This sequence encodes CASSLSGTSIFHEQFF.